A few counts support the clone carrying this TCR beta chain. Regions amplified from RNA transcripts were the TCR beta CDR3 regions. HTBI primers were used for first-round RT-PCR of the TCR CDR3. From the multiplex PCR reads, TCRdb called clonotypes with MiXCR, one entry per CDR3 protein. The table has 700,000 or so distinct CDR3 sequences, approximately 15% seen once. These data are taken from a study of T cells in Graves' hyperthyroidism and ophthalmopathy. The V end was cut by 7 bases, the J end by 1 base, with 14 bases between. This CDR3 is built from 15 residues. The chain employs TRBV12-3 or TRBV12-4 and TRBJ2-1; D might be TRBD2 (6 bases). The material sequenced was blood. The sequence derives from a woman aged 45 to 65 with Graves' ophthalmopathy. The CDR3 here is CASNILASSYNEQFF. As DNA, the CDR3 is TGTGCCAGCAATATTCTAGCGTCTTCCTACAATGAGCAGTTCTTC.